This T cell receptor beta chain derives from a study of identical twins. TCRdb passed the 5' RACE reads through MiXCR, listing each CDR3 protein once. The data contain about 220,000 distinct CDR3 sequences, 7.5% of them singletons. Study observations and caveats: Alpha sequences out of frame and shared by twins had excess low generation probability.

This clonotype was seen ten or more times. Its antigen remains unidentified. With no exceptions, donors were healthy Caucasians. Trimming took 3 bases from V and 2 from J, leaving 8 bases between them. This CDR3 has 15 residues. Germline-derived CDR1 and CDR2 are MDHEN and SYDVKM. These data were also filed under a second study, of yellow fever vaccine responses in identical twins. As reported in that work: Vaccine T cell responses of twins reportedly seemed partly convergent and partly personalized.

J is TRBJ1-6 and V is TRBV28; D is uncertain. The source of this sequence is a woman under 30 in good health. The sequenced sample was CD8+ T cells sorted from blood. For the CDR3, the DNA is TGTGCCAGCAGTTTCACGGGGACCTATAATTCACCCCTCCACTTT. As protein: CASSFTGTYNSPLHF.